What follows is one T cell receptor (beta chain) and its context. Per sample, around 0.55 micrograms of biopsy DNA were TCRB immunosequenced. The method was immunoSEQ multiplex PCR; TCRdb's version includes in-frame clones alone and lacks a portion of them. Of some 7,000 clones in the sample, roughly 76% were seen once. This CDR3 spans 17 amino acids. CDR1 LGHNA and CDR2 YNFKEQ come from the germline V gene. V lost 3 bases, J lost 0 bases, and 7 bases stayed unmatched. The record originates from a study of T cell repertoires in ileal Crohn's disease. The J gene is TRBJ2-1, the V gene TRBV4-2, with 8 bases identical to TRBD2. The TCR sequence derives from an adult with Crohn's disease. Sequenced material: ileal tissue. Here the CDR3 DNA reads TGTGCCAGCAGCCAGGCAGCGGGGGACTTCTCCTACAATGAGCAGTTCTTC. As protein: CASSQAAGDFSYNEQFF.